This TCR beta chain was profiled in a study of blood T cell repertoires in COVID-19 (dated by TCRdb to about 2020). With regard to the full study: Samples from collaborators originated in the United States, Italy and Spain and spanned both the acute and convalescent phases of COVID-19. The sample metadata nearly always contained a de-identified subject ID, COVID-19 status, age in years and sex. Where HLA class I and class II types were available, the types were taken from metadata supplied by the sample provider, not from assay-based typing. The repertoires were released in a freely available public database meant as a resource for research on the immune response to SARS-CoV-2. Subjects who had been exposed to COVID-19, were actively infected with it, or had recovered from it provided the deeply sampled blood TCRbeta repertoires that made up the dataset. The prospective study material was composed of cDNA or gDNA derived from T cells, B-cell-depleted T cells, or PBMCs. The samples were drawn from the first 160 participants of the ongoing ImmuneRACE study and from more than 1,000 subjects provided by 6 global collaborators. Study-wide conclusions, independent of this receptor: The amount of clinical and demographic metadata varied by source and participant and was provided uncurated.

TCRbeta CDR3 regions were amplified from genomic DNA by means of the immunoSEQ Assay, a bias-controlled multiplex PCR. Per the authors' processing: Within the assay, amplification of reference gene primers was used to estimate how many nucleated cells each sample contained. To quantify the absolute abundance of each unique TCRbeta CDR3 rearrangement, sequence reads were collapsed and filtered. For each sample, productive Simpson clonality was calculated as the square root of Simpson's diversity index across productive rearrangements. Here the immuneACCESS table is served through TCRdb, limited to in-frame sequences with V and J called. Missing clones are a known gap in these copies; in checked studies unresolved V genes cover under half, and the rest lacks a known reason. V, J and clone size were drawn from that table, and D and trimming were deduced from the DNA. Recorded for this sample are 60,000 to 75,000 clones; about 87% of them occurred a single time. Approximately 5.4% of the sample is taken by the ten largest.

V is cut back by 1 base and J by 2 bases, with 6 bases in the junction unmatched. CDR1 LNHDA and CDR2 SQIVND are derived from the germline V gene (reference sequence). The CDR3 holds 18 amino acids from the cysteine to the phenylalanine. Only CDR3 DNA remains: 54 bases, in frame from the first base. Collaborating institutions collected whole blood in K2EDTA tubes following their own protocols. For TCRbeta analysis, collaborator samples were shipped as frozen whole blood, as isolated PBMCs, or as DNA extracted from either sample type. As to this clone: The antigen it binds to is not known. Nothing much larger sits one base from this clone, and base qualities are not available.

The chain is made from TRBV19 and TRBJ2-6; the central 9 bases match TRBD1. The sample was peripheral blood. The clonotype originates from a man in his forties or fifties with active COVID-19. The DNA is TGTGCCAGTAGTATAGCCCACAGGGGGCAACCTGGGGCCAACGTCCTGACTTTC. It specifies CASSIAHRGQPGANVLTF. Reference TRBV19 and TRBJ2-6 genes cover what lies past the CDR3, so the full variable domain is DGGITQSPKYLFRKEGQNVTLSCEQNLNHDAMYWYRQDPGQGLRLIYYSQIVNDFQKGDIAEGYSVSREKKESFPLTVTSAQKNPTAFYLCASSIAHRGQPGANVLTFGAGSRLTVL.